These 5 T cell receptor beta chains originate from one sample sequenced in a study of cytomegalovirus exposure and HLA in healthy donors. The PCR contained 60 Vbeta and 13 Jbeta primers. TCRdb keeps only in-frame clones here, not all; method: immunoSEQ multiplex PCR. The top ten hold around 1.9% of the sample, which has under 150,000 clones, roughly 9.4% seen once. The sample comprised PBMCs. The receptors shown here come from a male donor in good health and CMV-seronegative.

In this sample, this clone turned up a few times. The genes are TRBV6-5 and TRBJ1-1; TRBD1 is a possible D gene (5 bases). CDR3 length equals 16 residues. CDR1 is MNHEY, CDR2 SVGAGI, per germline. The V end lost 0 bases, the J end lost 2 bases, and 13 bases lay between the germline ends. CDR3 residues: CASSYSLGGGNTEAFF. CDR3 DNA: TGTGCCAGCAGTTACTCCCTCGGGGGAGGAAACACTGAAGCTTTCTTT.

The gene calls are TRBV2 and TRBJ1-3; D perhaps matches TRBD1 (5 bases). The CDR3 length is 14 residues. Germline loops: CDR1 SNHLY, CDR2 FYNNEI. V shed 3 bases and J shed 4 bases, with 10 bases lying between them. This chain's CDR3 is CASSDKRGGNTIYF. In nucleotides, the CDR3 is TGTGCCAGCAGTGATAAAAGGGGCGGAAACACCATATATTTT.

This clone was observed a handful of times. The V gene is TRBV19, the J gene TRBJ1-5; 8 bases fit TRBD1. The germline CDR1 and CDR2 sequences are LNHDA and SQIVND (reference sequence). V lost 4 bases and J lost 0; bases outside the gene matches: 5. The length of the CDR3 is 16 residues. In DNA, the CDR3 is TGTGCCAGTAGTACGGGGGACAGGCTTAGCAATCAGCCCCAGCATTTT. It translates to CASSTGDRLSNQPQHF.

The chain joins TRBV4-3 to TRBJ1-2; D is perhaps TRBD1 (6 bases). CDR1 and CDR2 from the germline V gene are LGHNA and YSLEER. This CDR3 contains 15 residues. Trimming left V 0 bases short and J 2 bases short, with 10 bases between. In DNA, the CDR3 is TGCGCCAGCAGCCAAGAGTGGCAGGGGAACTATGGCTACACCTTC. It encodes CASSQEWQGNYGYTF.

This clone has a handful of counts. The rearrangement joins TRBV5-8 to TRBJ1-1; perhaps TRBD1 as D (5 bases). The germline V gene encodes CDR1 SGHTS and CDR2 YDEGEE. The CDR3 loop spans 13 amino acids. Trimming took off 5 bases at V and 5 bases at J, with 13 bases between the two ends. The CDR3 is CASRWRGRTEAFF. CDR3 coding DNA: TGTGCCAGCAGGTGGAGGGGTAGGACTGAAGCTTTCTTT. Based on the CDR3 plus reference TRBV5-8 and TRBJ1-1, the full variable domain is EAGVTQSPTHLIKTRGQQATLRCSPISGHTSVYWYQQALGLGLQFLLWYDEGEERNRGNFPPRFSGRQFPNYSSELNVNALELEDSALYLCASRWRGRTEAFFGQGTRLTVV.